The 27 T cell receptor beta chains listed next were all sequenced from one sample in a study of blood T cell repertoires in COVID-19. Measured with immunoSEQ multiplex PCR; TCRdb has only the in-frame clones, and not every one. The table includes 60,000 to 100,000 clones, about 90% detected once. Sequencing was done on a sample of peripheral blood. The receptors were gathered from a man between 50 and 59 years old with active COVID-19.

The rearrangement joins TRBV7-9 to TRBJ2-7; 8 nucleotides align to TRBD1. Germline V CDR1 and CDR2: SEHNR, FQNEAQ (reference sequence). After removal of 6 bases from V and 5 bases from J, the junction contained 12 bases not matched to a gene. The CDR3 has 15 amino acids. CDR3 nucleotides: TGTGCCAGCAGAACCGGGACAGGCCTGACTAACGAGCAGTACTTC. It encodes CASRTGTGLTNEQYF.

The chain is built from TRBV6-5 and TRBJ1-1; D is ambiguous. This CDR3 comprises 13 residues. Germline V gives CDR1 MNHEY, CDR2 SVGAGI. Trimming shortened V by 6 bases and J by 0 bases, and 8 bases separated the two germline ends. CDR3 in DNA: TGTGCCAGCAGCGTAGTAGTGAACACTGAAGCTTTCTTT. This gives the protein CASSVVVNTEAFF.

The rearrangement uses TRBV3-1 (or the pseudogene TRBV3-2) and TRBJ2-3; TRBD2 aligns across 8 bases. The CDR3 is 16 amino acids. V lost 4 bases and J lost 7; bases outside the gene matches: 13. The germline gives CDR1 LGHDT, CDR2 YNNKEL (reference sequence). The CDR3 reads CASSPASSAGVNTQYF. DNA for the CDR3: TGTGCCAGCAGCCCCGCTTCGTCAGCGGGGGTGAATACGCAGTATTTT.

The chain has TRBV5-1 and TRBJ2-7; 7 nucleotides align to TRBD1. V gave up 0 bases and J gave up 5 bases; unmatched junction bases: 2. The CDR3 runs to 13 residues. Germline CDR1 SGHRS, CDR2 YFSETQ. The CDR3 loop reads CASSLGQGNEQYF. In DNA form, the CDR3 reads TGCGCCAGCAGCTTGGGACAGGGTAACGAGCAGTACTTC.

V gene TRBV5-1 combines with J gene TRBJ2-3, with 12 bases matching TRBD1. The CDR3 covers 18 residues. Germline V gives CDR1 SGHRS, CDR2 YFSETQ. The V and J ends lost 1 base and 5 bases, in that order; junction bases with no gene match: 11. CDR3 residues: CASSLWGDRGPSGDTQYF. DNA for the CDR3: TGCGCCAGCAGCTTGTGGGGGGACAGGGGGCCGAGTGGAGATACGCAGTATTTT. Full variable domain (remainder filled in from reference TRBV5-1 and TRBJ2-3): KAGVTQTPRYLIKTRGQQVTLSCSPISGHRSVSWYQQTPGQGLQFLFEYFSETQRNKGNFPGRFSGRQFSNSRSEMNVSTLELGDSALYLCASSLWGDRGPSGDTQYFGPGTRLTVL.

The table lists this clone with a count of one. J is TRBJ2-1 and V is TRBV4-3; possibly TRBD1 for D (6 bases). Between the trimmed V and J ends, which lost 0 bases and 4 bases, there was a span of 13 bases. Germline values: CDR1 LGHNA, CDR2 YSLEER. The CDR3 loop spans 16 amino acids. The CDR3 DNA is TGCGCCAGCAGCCAAGATTGGGCAGGGGTATACAATGAGCAGTTCTTC. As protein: CASSQDWAGVYNEQFF.

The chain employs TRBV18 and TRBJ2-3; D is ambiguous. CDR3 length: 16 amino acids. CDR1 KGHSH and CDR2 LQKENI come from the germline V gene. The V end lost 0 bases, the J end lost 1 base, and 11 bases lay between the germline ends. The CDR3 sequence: CASSPPRGTGTDTQYF. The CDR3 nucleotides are TGTGCCAGCTCACCACCCCGAGGCACTGGCACAGATACGCAGTATTTT.

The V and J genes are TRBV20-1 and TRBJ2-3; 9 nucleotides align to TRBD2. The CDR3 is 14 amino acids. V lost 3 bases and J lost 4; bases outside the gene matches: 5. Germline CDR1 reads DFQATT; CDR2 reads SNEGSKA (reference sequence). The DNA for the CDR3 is TGCAGTGCTAGTCAGAGCGGGGGGCCAGATACGCAGTATTTT. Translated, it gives CSASQSGGPDTQYF.

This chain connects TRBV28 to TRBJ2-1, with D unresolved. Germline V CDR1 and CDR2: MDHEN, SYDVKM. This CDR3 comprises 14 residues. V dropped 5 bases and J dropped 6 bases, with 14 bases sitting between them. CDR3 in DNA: TGTGCCAGCAGTGTCCCCGCGACAAGCAATGAGCAGTTCTTC. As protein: CASSVPATSNEQFF. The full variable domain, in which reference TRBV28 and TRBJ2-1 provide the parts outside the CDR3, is DVKVTQSSRYLVKRTGEKVFLECVQDMDHENMFWYRQDPGLGLRLIYFSYDVKMKEKGDIPEGYSVSREKKERFSLILESASTNQTSMYLCASSVPATSNEQFFGPGTRLTVL.

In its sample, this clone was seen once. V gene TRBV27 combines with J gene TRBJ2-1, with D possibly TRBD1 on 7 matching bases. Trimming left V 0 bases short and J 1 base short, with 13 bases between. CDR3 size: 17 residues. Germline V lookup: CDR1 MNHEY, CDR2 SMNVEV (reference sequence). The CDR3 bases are TGTGCCAGCAGTTTATCCGGAGGGGGCAATTCCTACAATGAGCAGTTCTTC. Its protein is CASSLSGGGNSYNEQFF.

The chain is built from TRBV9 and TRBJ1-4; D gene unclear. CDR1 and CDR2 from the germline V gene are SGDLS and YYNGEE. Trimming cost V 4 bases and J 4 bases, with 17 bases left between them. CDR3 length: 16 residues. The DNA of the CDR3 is TGTGCCAGCAGCCGCCACCTCGGGGATAGTAATGAAAAACTGTTTTTT. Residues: CASSRHLGDSNEKLFF.

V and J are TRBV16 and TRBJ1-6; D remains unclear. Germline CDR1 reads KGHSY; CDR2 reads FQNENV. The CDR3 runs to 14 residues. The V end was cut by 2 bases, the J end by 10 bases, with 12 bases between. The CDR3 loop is CASSQARGGSPLHF. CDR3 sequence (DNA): TGTGCCAGCAGCCAAGCCCGGGGTGGGTCACCCCTCCACTTT.

CDR3 region: CASSLTGTSGRARDTQYF. The CDR3 nucleotides are TGTGCCAGCAGCTTAACCGGGACTAGCGGGAGGGCCAGGGATACGCAGTATTTT. The gene calls are TRBV7-6 and TRBJ2-3; 16 bases are shared with TRBD2. CDR1 and CDR2 (germline): SGHVS, FNYEAQ. Germline trimming cut 2 bases from V and 6 bases from J; bases unmatched to any gene: 8. CDR3 size: 18 residues.

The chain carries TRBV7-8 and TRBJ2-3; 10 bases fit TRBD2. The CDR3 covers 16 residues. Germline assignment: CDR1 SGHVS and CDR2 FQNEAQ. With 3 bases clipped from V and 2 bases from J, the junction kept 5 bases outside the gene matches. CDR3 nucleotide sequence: TGTGCCAGCAGCTTTAATAGCGGGGGGATCACAGATACGCAGTATTTT. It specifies CASSFNSGGITDTQYF.

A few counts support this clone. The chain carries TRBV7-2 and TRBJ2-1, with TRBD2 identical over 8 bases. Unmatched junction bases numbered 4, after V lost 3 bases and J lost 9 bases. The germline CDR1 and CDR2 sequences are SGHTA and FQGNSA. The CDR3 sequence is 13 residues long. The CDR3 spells CASSLGLVAEQFF. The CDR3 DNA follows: TGTGCCAGCAGCTTGGGACTAGTAGCTGAGCAGTTCTTC. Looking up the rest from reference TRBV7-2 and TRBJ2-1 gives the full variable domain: GAGVSQSPSNKVTEKGKDVELRCDPISGHTALYWYRQSLGQGLEFLIYFQGNSAPDKSGLPSDRFSAERTGGSVSTLTIQRTQQEDSAVYLCASSLGLVAEQFFGPGTRLTVL.

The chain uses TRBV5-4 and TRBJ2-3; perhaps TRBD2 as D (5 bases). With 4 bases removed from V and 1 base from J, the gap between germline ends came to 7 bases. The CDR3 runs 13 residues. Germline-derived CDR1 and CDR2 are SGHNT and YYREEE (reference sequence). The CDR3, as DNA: TGTGCCAGCAGCAACGGGGGCACAGATACGCAGTATTTT. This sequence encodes CASSNGGTDTQYF.

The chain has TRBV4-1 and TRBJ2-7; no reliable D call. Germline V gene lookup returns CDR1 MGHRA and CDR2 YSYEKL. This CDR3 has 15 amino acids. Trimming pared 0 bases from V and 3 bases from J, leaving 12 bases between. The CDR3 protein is CASSQEGAYYYEQYF. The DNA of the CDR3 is TGCGCCAGCAGCCAAGAGGGCGCTTATTACTACGAGCAGTACTTC.

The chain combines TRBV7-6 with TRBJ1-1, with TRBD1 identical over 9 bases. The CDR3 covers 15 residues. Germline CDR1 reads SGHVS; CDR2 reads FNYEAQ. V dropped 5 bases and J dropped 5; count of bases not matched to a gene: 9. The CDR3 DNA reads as TGTGCCAGCAGCACCCCAGGGACAGGGTGGACTGAAGCTTTCTTT. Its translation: CASSTPGTGWTEAFF. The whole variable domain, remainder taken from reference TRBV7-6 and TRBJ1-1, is GAGVSQSPRYKVTKRGQDVALRCDPISGHVSLYWYRQALGQGPEFLTYFNYEAQQDKSGLPNDRFSAERPEGSISTLTIQRTEQRDSAMYRCASSTPGTGWTEAFFGQGTRLTVV.

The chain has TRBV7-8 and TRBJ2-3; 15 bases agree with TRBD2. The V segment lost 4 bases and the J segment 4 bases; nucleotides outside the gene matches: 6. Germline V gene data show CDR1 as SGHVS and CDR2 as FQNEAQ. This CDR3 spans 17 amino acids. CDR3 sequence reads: CASSSGLAGGGADTQYF. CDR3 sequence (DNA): TGTGCCAGCAGCTCGGGACTAGCGGGAGGAGGCGCAGATACGCAGTATTTT.

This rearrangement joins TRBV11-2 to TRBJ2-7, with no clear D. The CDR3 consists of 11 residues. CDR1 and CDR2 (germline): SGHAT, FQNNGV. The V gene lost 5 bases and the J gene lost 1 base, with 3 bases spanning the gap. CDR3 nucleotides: TGTGCCAGCAGCCCTTCCTACGAGCAGTACTTC. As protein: CASSPSYEQYF.

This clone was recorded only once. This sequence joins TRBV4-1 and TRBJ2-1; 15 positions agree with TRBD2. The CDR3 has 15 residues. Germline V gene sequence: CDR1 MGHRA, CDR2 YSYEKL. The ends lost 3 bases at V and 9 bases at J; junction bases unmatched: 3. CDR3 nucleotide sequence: TGCGCCAGCAGCCAGGGACTAGCGGGGGGACGTGAGCAGTTCTTC. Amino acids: CASSQGLAGGREQFF.

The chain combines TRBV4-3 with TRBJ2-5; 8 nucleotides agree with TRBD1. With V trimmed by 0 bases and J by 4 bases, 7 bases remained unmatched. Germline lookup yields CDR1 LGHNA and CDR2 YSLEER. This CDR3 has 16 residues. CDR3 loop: CASSQEGPGGRETQYF. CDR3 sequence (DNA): TGCGCCAGCAGCCAAGAGGGGCCAGGGGGCAGAGAGACCCAGTACTTC.

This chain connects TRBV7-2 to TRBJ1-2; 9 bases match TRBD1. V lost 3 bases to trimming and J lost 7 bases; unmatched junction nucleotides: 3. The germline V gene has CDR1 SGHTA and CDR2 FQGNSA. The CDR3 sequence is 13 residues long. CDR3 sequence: CASSLDRGGGYTF. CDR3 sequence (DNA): TGTGCCAGCAGCTTGGACAGGGGAGGTGGCTACACCTTC.

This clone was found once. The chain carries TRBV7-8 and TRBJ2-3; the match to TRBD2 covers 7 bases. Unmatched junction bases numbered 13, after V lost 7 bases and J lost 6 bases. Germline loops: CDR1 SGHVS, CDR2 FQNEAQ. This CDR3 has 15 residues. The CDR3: CASTMQWAGEDTQYF. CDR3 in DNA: TGTGCCAGCACCATGCAGTGGGCGGGGGAGGATACGCAGTATTTT.

CDR3 coding DNA: TGCAGTGCTACTGAGCCGGGACTAGCTAAAGAGACCCAGTACTTC. Its translation is CSATEPGLAKETQYF. The chain links TRBV20-1 to TRBJ2-5; 9 bases align to TRBD2. Trimming removed 4 bases from V and 3 bases from J; junction bases left unmatched: 9. The germline V gene encodes CDR1 DFQATT and CDR2 SNEGSKA (reference sequence). This CDR3 region has 15 residues.

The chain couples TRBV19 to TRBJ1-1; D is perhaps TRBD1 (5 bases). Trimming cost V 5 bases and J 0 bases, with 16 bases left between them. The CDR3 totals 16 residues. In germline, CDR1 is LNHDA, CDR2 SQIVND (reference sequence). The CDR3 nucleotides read TGTGCCAGTAGTCGTTCGAGACAGAACATGAACACTGAAGCTTTCTTT. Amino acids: CASSRSRQNMNTEAFF. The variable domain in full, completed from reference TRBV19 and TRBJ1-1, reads DGGITQSPKYLFRKEGQNVTLSCEQNLNHDAMYWYRQDPGQGLRLIYYSQIVNDFQKGDIAEGYSVSREKKESFPLTVTSAQKNPTAFYLCASSRSRQNMNTEAFFGQGTRLTVV.

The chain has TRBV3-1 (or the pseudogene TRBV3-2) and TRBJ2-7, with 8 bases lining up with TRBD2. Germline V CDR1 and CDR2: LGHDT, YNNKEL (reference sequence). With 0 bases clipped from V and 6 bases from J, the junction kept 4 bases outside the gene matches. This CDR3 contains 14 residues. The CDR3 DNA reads TGTGCCAGCAGCCAAGATCCGGGACTAGGCGAGCAGTACTTC. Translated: CASSQDPGLGEQYF.